Reported below is one T cell receptor beta chain. Its antigen is as yet unknown. The source of the sample is a study of Ad26.COV2.S vaccination and SARS-CoV-2 variants. Study context: Ad26.COV2.S, an intramuscular injection, was given once or twice 56 days apart.

The repertoire was sequenced with immunoSEQ multiplex PCR; TCRdb's copy has only in-frame clones and lacks some. The table lists about 280,000 clones, about 87% of them singletons, with about 3.1% in the top ten. The treatment is: about 20 received Ad26.COV2.S at low or high dose, single or two shots; roughly five received placebo; per-sample allocation not given. Collection of the samples took place on day 63 after the first injection of vaccine or placebo. This adult donor, from Boston, was 18-55 years old. Study-wide findings and caveats: The TCR-based breadth and depth measures might underestimate overall T cell responses.

The material was peripheral blood, obtained in a trial of Ad26.COV2.S vaccine versus placebo. This receptor was identified in a person between 18 and 60 years old who received the Ad26.COV2.S COVID-19 vaccine or a placebo.

As DNA, the CDR3 is TGTGCCAGCAGCGTAGTCATCGGGAAGATACGAGGAAACACTGAAGCTTTCTTT. It yields the protein CASSVVIGKIRGNTEAFF. The chain joins TRBV9 to TRBJ1-1; D remains unclear. The CDR3 has 18 amino acids. The V end was cut by 0 bases, the J end by 2 bases, with 20 bases between. In germline, CDR1 is SGDLS, CDR2 YYNGEE.